This T cell receptor (beta chain) was retrieved from a study of blood T cell repertoires in COVID-19. Germline V gene lookup returns CDR1 SGHRS and CDR2 YFSETQ. The CDR3 is 17 amino acids. The V gene lost 5 bases and the J gene lost 1 base, with 22 bases spanning the gap. Clones were sequenced by immunoSEQ multiplex PCR, and TCRdb holds only the in-frame ones, with some missing. The repertoire holds 190,000 or so clones, with 89% as singletons. This TCR derives from a man aged 35 to 55 with acute or convalescent COVID-19. Specimen: peripheral blood. The chain has TRBV5-1 and TRBJ2-7; TRBD2 is a possible D gene (6 bases). CDR3 amino acids: CASSLGGGRVLSYEQYF. The CDR3, as DNA: TGCGCCAGCAGTCTCGGTGGAGGGCGGGTTCTTTCCTACGAGCAGTACTTC.